The clone carrying this T cell receptor beta chain was observed at least ten times. Unique molecular identifiers were incorporated during preparation of the TCRbeta library. TCRdb ran MiXCR on the PCR reads and lists one entry per CDR3 protein. The sample records about 500,000 distinct CDR3 sequences, approximately 29% being singletons. The data were taken from a study of T-cell reconstitution after alpha-beta-depleted transplantation in children. This CDR3 is 15 amino acids long. CDR1 and CDR2 (germline): SGHTA, FQGNSA. The V end lost 3 bases, the J end lost 8 bases, and 17 bases lay between the germline ends.

The specimen comprised PBMCs from the stem cell graft donor, sampled from the stem cell graft. The chain is built from TRBV7-2 and TRBJ2-1, with D maybe TRBD2 (6 bases). The receptor was derived from a human donor who donated a stem cell graft to a child with aplastic anemia. The CDR3 region has the DNA TGTGCCAGCAGCTTCAACGGGAGCCCTGGGGATGAGCAGTTCTTC. It translates to CASSFNGSPGDEQFF. The full variable domain, its missing parts supplied by reference TRBV7-2 and TRBJ2-1, is GAGVSQSPSNKVTEKGKDVELRCDPISGHTALYWYRQSLGQGLEFLIYFQGNSAPDKSGLPSDRFSAERTGGSVSTLTIQRTQQEDSAVYLCASSFNGSPGDEQFFGPGTRLTVL.